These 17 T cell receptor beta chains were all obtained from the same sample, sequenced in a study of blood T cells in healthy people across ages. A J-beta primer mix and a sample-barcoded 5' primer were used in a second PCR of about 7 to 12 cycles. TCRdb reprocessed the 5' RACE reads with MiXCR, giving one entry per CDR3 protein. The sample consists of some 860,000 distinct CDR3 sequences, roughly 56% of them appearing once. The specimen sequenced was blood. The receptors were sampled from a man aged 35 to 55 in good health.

The CDR3 spells CASSYASGMSYEQYF. DNA of the CDR3: TGTGCCAGCAGCTACGCTAGCGGGATGTCCTACGAGCAGTACTTC. This chain uses TRBV9 with TRBJ2-7; 9 nucleotides align to TRBD2. V lost 4 bases and J lost 1; bases outside the gene matches: 6. This CDR3 region has 15 residues. Germline CDR1 SGDLS, CDR2 YYNGEE.

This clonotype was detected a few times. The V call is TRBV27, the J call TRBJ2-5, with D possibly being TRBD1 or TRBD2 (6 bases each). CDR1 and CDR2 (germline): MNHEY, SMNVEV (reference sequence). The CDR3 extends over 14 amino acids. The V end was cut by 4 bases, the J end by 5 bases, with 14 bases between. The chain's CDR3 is CASSSEEGVETQYF. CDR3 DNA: TGTGCCAGCAGTTCGGAGGAGGGGGTTGAGACCCAGTACTTC.

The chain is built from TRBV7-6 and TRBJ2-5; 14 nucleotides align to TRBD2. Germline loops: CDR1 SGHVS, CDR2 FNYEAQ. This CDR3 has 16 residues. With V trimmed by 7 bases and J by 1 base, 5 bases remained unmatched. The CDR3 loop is CASTGLAGGPQETQYF. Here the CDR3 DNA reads TGTGCCAGCACTGGACTAGCGGGAGGTCCCCAAGAGACCCAGTACTTC.

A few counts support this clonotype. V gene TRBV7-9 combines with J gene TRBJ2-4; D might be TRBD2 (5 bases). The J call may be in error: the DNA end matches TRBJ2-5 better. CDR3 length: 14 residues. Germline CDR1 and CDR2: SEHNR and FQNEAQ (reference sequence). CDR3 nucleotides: TGTGCCAGCAGCCTTGACACCCAGCGGGAGACCCAGTACTTC. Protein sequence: CASSLDTQRETQYF.

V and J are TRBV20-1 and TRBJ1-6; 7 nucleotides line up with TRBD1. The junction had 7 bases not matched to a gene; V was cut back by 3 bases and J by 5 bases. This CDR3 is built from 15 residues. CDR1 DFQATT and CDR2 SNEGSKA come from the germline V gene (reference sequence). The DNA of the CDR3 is TGCAGTGCTAGTCTCGGACAGGTGGATAATTCACCCCTCCACTTT. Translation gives CSASLGQVDNSPLHF.

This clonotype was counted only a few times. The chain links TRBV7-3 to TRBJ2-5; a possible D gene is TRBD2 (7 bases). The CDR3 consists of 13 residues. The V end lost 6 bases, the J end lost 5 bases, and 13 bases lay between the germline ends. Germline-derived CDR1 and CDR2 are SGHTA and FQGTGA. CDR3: CASSRGRGETQYF. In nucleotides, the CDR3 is TGTGCCAGCAGTAGGGGGAGGGGGGAGACCCAGTACTTC.

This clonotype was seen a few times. The CDR3 region has the DNA TGCGCCAGCAGCCAGATAAACAGGGCCGAGCAGTACTTC. It codes for CASSQINRAEQYF. This rearrangement joins TRBV4-3 to TRBJ2-7; a possible D gene is TRBD1 (6 bases). The V end lost 3 bases, the J end lost 6 bases, and 12 bases lay between the germline ends. The CDR3 totals 13 residues. From germline, CDR1 is LGHNA and CDR2 YSLEER.

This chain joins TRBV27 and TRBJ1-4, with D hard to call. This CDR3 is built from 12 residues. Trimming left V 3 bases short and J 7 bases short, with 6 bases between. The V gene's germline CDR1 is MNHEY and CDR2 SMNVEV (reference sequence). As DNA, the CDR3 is TGTGCCAGCAGTTTTAGAGGTGAAAAACTGTTTTTT. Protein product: CASSFRGEKLFF. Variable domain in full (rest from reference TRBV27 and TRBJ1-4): EAQVTQNPRYLITVTGKKLTVTCSQNMNHEYMSWYRQDPGLGLRQIYYSMNVEVTDKGDVPEGYKVSRKEKRNFPLILESPSPNQTSLYFCASSFRGEKLFFGSGTQLSVL.

The CDR3 sequence: CASSGPGPFTDTQYF. DNA for the CDR3: TGTGCCAGCAGCGGACCGGGACCGTTCACAGATACGCAGTATTTT. This sequence joins TRBV5-4 and TRBJ2-3; D may correspond to TRBD1 or TRBD2 (5 bases each). Germline V gives CDR1 SGHNT, CDR2 YYREEE (reference sequence). The CDR3 is made up of 15 amino acids. V lost 4 bases, J lost 2 bases, and 14 bases lay in between.

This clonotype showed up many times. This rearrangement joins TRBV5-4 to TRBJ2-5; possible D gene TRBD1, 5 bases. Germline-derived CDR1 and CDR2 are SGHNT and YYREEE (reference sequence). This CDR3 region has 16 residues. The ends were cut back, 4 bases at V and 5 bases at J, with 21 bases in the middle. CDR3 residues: CASSLLRLDTNETQYF. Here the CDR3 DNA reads TGTGCCAGCAGCCTCCTTAGACTGGACACCAATGAGACCCAGTACTTC.

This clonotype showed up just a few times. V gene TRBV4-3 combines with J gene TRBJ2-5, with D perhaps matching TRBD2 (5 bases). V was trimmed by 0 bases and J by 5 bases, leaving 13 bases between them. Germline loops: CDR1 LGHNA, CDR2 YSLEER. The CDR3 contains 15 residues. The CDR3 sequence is CASSQELRAWETQYF. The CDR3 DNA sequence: TGCGCCAGCAGCCAAGAATTGAGGGCCTGGGAGACCCAGTACTTC.

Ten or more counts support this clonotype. The CDR3 coding sequence is TGTGCCATCAGTGTCTCCAGGTTCGACTACGAGCAGTACTTC. This translates into CAISVSRFDYEQYF. The chain links TRBV10-3 to TRBJ2-7; no clear D. The germline V gene encodes CDR1 ENHRY and CDR2 SYGVKD. The CDR3 runs to 14 residues. The V gene lost 4 bases and the J gene lost 3 bases, with 13 bases spanning the gap.

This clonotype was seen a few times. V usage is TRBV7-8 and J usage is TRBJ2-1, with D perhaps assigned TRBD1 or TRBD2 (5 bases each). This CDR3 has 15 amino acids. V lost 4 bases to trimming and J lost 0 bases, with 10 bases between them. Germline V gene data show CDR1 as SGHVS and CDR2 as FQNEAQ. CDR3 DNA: TGTGCCAGCAGCTCATATGGGGGCTCCTACAATGAGCAGTTCTTC. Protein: CASSSYGGSYNEQFF.

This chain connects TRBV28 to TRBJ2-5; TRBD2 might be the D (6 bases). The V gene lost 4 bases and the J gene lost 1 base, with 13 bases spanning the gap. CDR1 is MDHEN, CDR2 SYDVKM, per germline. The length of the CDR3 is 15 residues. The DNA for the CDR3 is TGTGCCAGCAGTTCGAGGAGGGCAGGCCAAGAGACCCAGTACTTC. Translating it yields CASSSRRAGQETQYF.

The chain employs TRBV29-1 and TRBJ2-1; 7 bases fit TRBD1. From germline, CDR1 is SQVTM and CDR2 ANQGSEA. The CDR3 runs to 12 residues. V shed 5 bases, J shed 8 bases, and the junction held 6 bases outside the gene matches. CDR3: CSVKATGDEQFF. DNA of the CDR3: TGCAGCGTTAAGGCAACAGGGGATGAGCAGTTCTTC.

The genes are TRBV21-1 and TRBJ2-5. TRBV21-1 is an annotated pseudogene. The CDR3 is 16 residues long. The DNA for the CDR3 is TGTGCCAGCAGCAAAGTGGCTATCGTCGCCCAAGAGACCCAGTACTTC. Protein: CASSKVAIVAQETQYF.

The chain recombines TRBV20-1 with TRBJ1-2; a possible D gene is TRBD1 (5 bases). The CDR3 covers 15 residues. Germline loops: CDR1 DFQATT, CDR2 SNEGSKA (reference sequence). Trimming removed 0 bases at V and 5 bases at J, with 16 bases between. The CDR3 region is CSARDSGAAQYGYTF. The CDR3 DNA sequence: TGCAGTGCTAGAGATTCCGGGGCAGCTCAATATGGCTACACCTTC.